This T cell receptor beta chain was captured in a study of tumor and adjacent non-tumor tissue in lung cancer. Study in general: The cohort had around eleven adenocarcinoma, 2 squamous cell and 1 small cell patients. The study's findings and limits: Tumor tissue had significantly higher TCR diversity than normal lung. Tumor repertoires had a smaller top 100 clone share than normal lung.

Notes on this clonotype: The antigen is unknown. This may come from a read error, since a much larger clone is one base off.

The template was RNA from unsorted bulk tissue. The V and J ends lost 7 bases and 4 bases respectively, with 17 bases between them. Germline loops: CDR1 GTSNPN, CDR2 SVGIG (reference sequence). This CDR3 region has 14 residues. The library came from three nested PCR rounds adapted from ARM-PCR protocols. TCRdb re-called the multiplex PCR reads through MiXCR, storing one row per CDR3 protein. Among about 75,000 distinct CDR3 sequences listed, roughly 73% were seen once. This clonotype was sampled from a woman aged 45-65 years with non-small cell lung cancer. V usage is TRBV30 and J usage is TRBJ1-5, with a tentative D call TRBD1 (6 bases). Material: lung tumor tissue. The CDR3 is CALGRRDKNQPQHF. The CDR3 region has the DNA TGTGCCTTGGGGCGCCGGGACAAAAATCAGCCCCAGCATTTT.